These 15 T cell receptor beta chains came from one sample sequenced in a study of control samples from healthy donors and cancer patients. Method: immunoSEQ multiplex PCR; TCRdb's copy keeps in-frame clones and lacks some. The repertoire holds 65,000 to 95,000 clones, with more than 70% as singletons. Specimen: blood. The receptors here all came from a man over 45 in good health.

The chain carries TRBV7-6 and TRBJ1-4; D might be TRBD1 (5 bases). Trimming removed 4 bases at V and 13 bases at J, with 13 bases between. Germline V CDR1 and CDR2: SGHVS, FNYEAQ. The CDR3 extends over 12 amino acids. The CDR3 sequence: CASSSVGAGLFF. CDR3 DNA: TGTGCCAGCAGCTCAGTCGGGGCGGGACTGTTTTTT.

The V call is TRBV7-9, the J call TRBJ2-1; 7 bases fit TRBD2. Germline trimming cut 4 bases from V and 2 bases from J; bases unmatched to any gene: 8. The CDR3 runs to 16 residues. Germline V gives CDR1 SEHNR, CDR2 FQNEAQ (reference sequence). The CDR3 here is CASSSISAGAYNEQFF. As DNA, the CDR3 is TGTGCCAGCAGCTCTATTTCTGCGGGGGCCTACAATGAGCAGTTCTTC.

The chain couples TRBV10-1 to TRBJ2-5; D may match TRBD1 or TRBD2 (6 bases each). Between the trimmed V and J ends, which lost 3 bases and 3 bases, there was a span of 8 bases. The germline gives CDR1 WNHNN, CDR2 SYGVQD (reference sequence). The CDR3 loop spans 13 amino acids. The CDR3 loop is CASSEGGKETQYF. As DNA, the CDR3 is TGCGCCAGCAGTGAAGGGGGGAAAGAGACCCAGTACTTC.

The rearrangement uses TRBV19 and TRBJ1-6; TRBD1 matches 7 bases. This CDR3 is 13 amino acids long. Trimming cost V 6 bases and J 8 bases; bases outside gene matches: 4. The germline gives CDR1 LNHDA, CDR2 SQIVND (reference sequence). Here the CDR3 reads CASSPDRDSPLHF. DNA of the CDR3: TGTGCCAGTAGCCCTGACAGGGATTCACCCCTCCACTTT.

The chain is built from TRBV27 and TRBJ1-2; D not resolved. CDR3 length: 12 residues. Trimming took 6 bases from V and 2 from J, leaving 7 bases between them. CDR1 is MNHEY and CDR2 is SMNVEV in the germline V gene (reference sequence). Here the CDR3 DNA reads TGTGCCAGCAGCGGACGGAACTATGGCTACACCTTC. This gives the protein CASSGRNYGYTF.

This CDR3 reads CASSRTAVQPQHF. CDR3 nucleotides: TGTGCCAGCAGTAGGACAGCCGTTCAGCCCCAGCATTTT. This chain joins TRBV6-2 or TRBV6-3 and TRBJ1-5; a weak D match, TRBD1 (6 bases). Trimming stripped 5 bases from V and 6 bases from J, with 11 bases between. The CDR3 has 13 residues. Germline V gene data show CDR1 as MNHEY and CDR2 as SVGEGT.

The genes are TRBV4-2 and TRBJ2-2, with TRBD2 matching over 11 bases. After removal of 0 bases from V and 7 bases from J, the junction contained 10 bases not matched to a gene. Germline assignment: CDR1 LGHNA and CDR2 YNFKEQ. CDR3 size: 18 residues. CDR3 region: CASSQDALAGGSGGELFF. CDR3 in DNA: TGTGCCAGCAGCCAAGATGCGCTAGCGGGGGGTAGTGGCGGGGAGCTGTTTTTT.

The J gene is TRBJ1-2, the V gene TRBV6-2 or TRBV6-3; weak D call: TRBD1 (6 bases). CDR3 length: 15 amino acids. Trimming removed 2 bases at V and 3 bases at J, with 13 bases between. Looked up from germline, CDR1 is MNHEY and CDR2 is SVGEGT. CDR3 sequence (DNA): TGTGCCAGCAGTTACCCCGACAGGCAATACTATGGCTACACCTTC. Residues: CASSYPDRQYYGYTF.

This clone was detected a few times. V gene TRBV2 combines with J gene TRBJ1-1, with TRBD1 as a possible D gene (6 bases). Trimming removed 7 bases at V and 5 bases at J, with 14 bases between. Germline V CDR1 and CDR2: SNHLY, FYNNEI. This CDR3 is built from 13 residues. The CDR3: CASTSGAGTEAFF. The DNA of the CDR3 is TGTGCCAGCACTTCAGGGGCGGGAACTGAAGCTTTCTTT.

This clone was counted between two and nine times. The chain couples TRBV9 to TRBJ2-1, with 7 bases matching TRBD2. V lost 2 bases, J lost 5 bases, and 4 bases stayed unmatched. The CDR3 spans 14 residues. The germline V gene has CDR1 SGDLS and CDR2 YYNGEE. The DNA of the CDR3 is TGTGCCAGCAGCGTTACTAGCGCAAACAATGAGCAGTTCTTC. It is translated as CASSVTSANNEQFF.

The rearrangement joins TRBV24-1 to TRBJ2-7; TRBD1 aligns across 8 bases. CDR1 and CDR2 (germline): KGHDR, SFDVKD. Trimming cost V 4 bases and J 4 bases; bases outside gene matches: 8. The CDR3 spans 15 residues. CDR3 region: CATSDRTGTEYEQYF. CDR3 bases: TGTGCCACCAGTGACCGGACAGGGACTGAGTACGAGCAGTACTTC.

The chain recombines TRBV6-5 with TRBJ1-4, with D maybe TRBD1 (6 bases). CDR1 is MNHEY, CDR2 SVGAGI, per germline. V lost 5 bases to trimming and J lost 6 bases, with 16 bases between them. The CDR3 has 15 residues. The CDR3 nucleotides are TGTGCCAGCAGTCGCCGGGGGGGGCTGGATGAAAAACTGTTTTTT. This gives the protein CASSRRGGLDEKLFF.

The gene calls are TRBV7-9 and TRBJ2-1, with 10 positions matching TRBD2. The CDR3 spans 17 residues. Trimming took 2 bases from V and 2 from J; bases not matched to a gene: 6. Per the germline V gene, CDR1 is SEHNR and CDR2 is FQNEAQ (reference sequence). The CDR3 sequence: CASSLQPSGSTYNEQFF. CDR3 bases: TGTGCCAGCAGCTTACAGCCTAGCGGGAGCACCTACAATGAGCAGTTCTTC.

This rearrangement joins TRBV6-2 or TRBV6-3 to TRBJ1-5; D may be TRBD1 (6 bases). V was clipped by 2 bases and J by 0 bases, with 11 bases between them. The germline V gene encodes CDR1 MNHEY and CDR2 SVGEGT. The CDR3 runs to 16 residues. The CDR3 region is CASSYGTLYSNQPQHF. The CDR3 coding sequence is TGTGCCAGCAGTTACGGGACACTTTATAGCAATCAGCCCCAGCATTTT.

The chain combines TRBV6-5 with TRBJ2-1; D gene uncertain. The V end lost 4 bases, the J end lost 10 bases, and 17 bases lay between the germline ends. This CDR3 has 14 amino acids. CDR1 and CDR2 (germline): MNHEY, SVGAGI. The CDR3, as DNA: TGTGCCAGCAGTTTGCTGAGAAGCGCAAAAGAGCAGTTCTTC. The encoded protein is CASSLLRSAKEQFF.